Presented here are 31 T cell receptor beta chains from one specimen sequenced in a study of spatial heterogeneity in lung cancer. Time point given: blood at routine non-recurrence follow-up after resection. TCRdb independently ran MiXCR on the 5' RACE reads; one entry per CDR3 protein. Of more than 15,000 distinct CDR3 sequences in the sample, about 18% are singletons; the top ten hold around 5.9%. The specimen was PBMCs, collected at follow-up. These receptors all come from a male donor with early-stage non-small cell lung cancer.

The chain couples TRBV7-2 to TRBJ1-1; no firm D call. This CDR3 has 12 residues. Germline CDR1 SGHTA, CDR2 FQGNSA. Trimming took 0 bases from V and 5 from J, leaving 4 bases between them. CDR3 sequence (DNA): TGTGCCAGCAGCTTAGCTGGGACTGAAGCTTTCTTT. Translation gives CASSLAGTEAFF.

Only a few counts were recorded for this clonotype. The chain carries TRBV5-4 and TRBJ1-2, with 8 bases lining up with TRBD1. The CDR3 has 16 amino acids. J gave up 1 base and V 3 bases, and 8 bases lay outside the gene matches. Germline-derived CDR1 and CDR2 are SGHNT and YYREEE (reference sequence). The CDR3 bases are TGTGCCAGCAGCTCCCGGACAGGGCCTCATAACTATGGCTACACCTTC. It specifies CASSSRTGPHNYGYTF.

This clonotype appeared a few times. The rearrangement uses TRBV7-6 and TRBJ2-3, with TRBD1 as a possible D gene (6 bases). V was cut by 5 bases and J by 10 bases, with 16 bases left in between. The CDR3 runs 13 residues. CDR1 SGHVS and CDR2 FNYEAQ come from the germline V gene. In DNA, the CDR3 is TGTGCCAGCAGCGGCTACAGGGAAGTGGCGCAGTATTTT. It codes for CASSGYREVAQYF. The full variable domain, with the rest looked up from reference TRBV7-6 and TRBJ2-3, is GAGVSQSPRYKVTKRGQDVALRCDPISGHVSLYWYRQALGQGPEFLTYFNYEAQQDKSGLPNDRFSAERPEGSISTLTIQRTEQRDSAMYRCASSGYREVAQYFGPGTRLTVL.

This clonotype was detected a few times. The rearrangement uses TRBV14 and TRBJ2-1; D is uncertain. V was cut by 3 bases and J by 3 bases, with 9 bases left in between. The CDR3 has 14 residues. Germline V gene lookup returns CDR1 SGHDN and CDR2 FVKESK. The CDR3 bases are TGTGCCAGCAGCCAGCAAACCGGCTACAATGAGCAGTTCTTC. Translation: CASSQQTGYNEQFF.

The J gene is TRBJ1-6, the V gene TRBV12-3 or TRBV12-4, with D hard to call. The germline V and J ends were trimmed by 6 bases and 8 bases, with 8 bases remaining between them. CDR3 size: 12 residues. The DNA for the CDR3 is TGTGCCAGCAGGGGATGGGATTCACCCCTCCACTTT. This sequence encodes CASRGWDSPLHF.

By its share, this clonotype is medium-sized. The chain recombines TRBV7-9 with TRBJ1-1, with TRBD1 as a possible D gene (5 bases). V lost 1 base, J lost 1 base, and 13 bases lay in between. Germline values: CDR1 SEHNR, CDR2 FQNEAQ (reference sequence). The CDR3 totals 16 residues. In DNA form, the CDR3 reads TGTGCCAGCAGCTTAGAGGGGACCAGGGCGAACACTGAAGCTTTCTTT. This sequence encodes CASSLEGTRANTEAFF.

This clonotype was observed many times. The chain is built from TRBV28 and TRBJ2-1; D not certain. Germline V gene data show CDR1 as MDHEN and CDR2 as SYDVKM. The CDR3 length is 15 residues. Trimming took off 6 bases at V and 8 bases at J, with 20 bases between the two ends. CDR3 DNA sequence: TGTGCCAGCAGCCCCCTACGGCAAATCTCCGATGAGCAGTTCTTC. This sequence encodes CASSPLRQISDEQFF. The full variable domain, in which reference TRBV28 and TRBJ2-1 provide the parts outside the CDR3, is DVKVTQSSRYLVKRTGEKVFLECVQDMDHENMFWYRQDPGLGLRLIYFSYDVKMKEKGDIPEGYSVSREKKERFSLILESASTNQTSMYLCASSPLRQISDEQFFGPGTRLTVL.

The chain couples TRBV15 to TRBJ2-5; weak D call: TRBD1 (7 bases). The length of the CDR3 is 13 residues. Trimming shortened V by 6 bases and J by 4 bases, and 12 bases separated the two germline ends. The germline V gene has CDR1 LNHNV and CDR2 YYDKDF (reference sequence). The CDR3, as DNA: TGTGCCACCAGTAGACAGGGAGGAGAGACCCAGTACTTC. This encodes CATSRQGGETQYF.

This clonotype was recorded many times. CDR3 nucleotide sequence: TGCAGTGCCTCCCCCATCGACAGGGCCTACGAGCAGTACTTC. Residues: CSASPIDRAYEQYF. V usage is TRBV20-1 and J usage is TRBJ2-7; TRBD1 aligns across 7 bases. Unmatched junction bases numbered 10, after V lost 6 bases and J lost 2 bases. This CDR3 has 14 residues. Germline V gene data show CDR1 as DFQATT and CDR2 as SNEGSKA (reference sequence).

This clonotype is termed large. This sequence joins TRBV6-2 or TRBV6-3 and TRBJ2-3; 7 bases match TRBD1. This CDR3 spans 15 amino acids. With V trimmed by 6 bases and J by 7 bases, 13 bases remained unmatched. CDR1 is MNHEY, CDR2 SVGEGT, per germline. The CDR3 DNA reads as TGTGCCAGCAGCACCGTCGACAGGGCGCCAAATACGCAGTATTTT. Its translation is CASSTVDRAPNTQYF.

V is TRBV20-1 and J is TRBJ1-5; no firm D call. V gave up 3 bases and J gave up 0 bases, with 9 bases separating them. The V gene's germline CDR1 is DFQATT and CDR2 SNEGSKA (reference sequence). The CDR3 totals 14 residues. CDR3 nucleotides: TGCAGTGCTAGTACCGGGGATAGCAATCAGCCCCAGCATTTT. It translates to CSASTGDSNQPQHF.

The rearrangement joins TRBV9 to TRBJ1-2; weak D call: TRBD1 (5 bases). CDR1 and CDR2 from the germline V gene are SGDLS and YYNGEE. There are 13 residues in the CDR3. V lost 4 bases and J lost 8, with 15 bases in between. CDR3: CASSFWGAVGYTF. The DNA for the CDR3 is TGTGCCAGCAGCTTCTGGGGCGCCGTAGGCTACACCTTC.

The chain has TRBV7-6 and TRBJ2-7, with 9 bases matching TRBD1. Trimming took 1 base from V and 2 from J; bases not matched to a gene: 3. CDR3 size: 15 residues. Per germline, CDR1 SGHVS and CDR2 FNYEAQ. CDR3 sequence: CASSLGDRVPYEQYF. CDR3 nucleotides: TGTGCCAGCAGCTTAGGGGACAGGGTGCCCTACGAGCAGTACTTC.

The rearrangement uses TRBV11-2 and TRBJ2-5; D is unclear. The CDR3 runs 13 residues. From germline, CDR1 is SGHAT and CDR2 FQNNGV. Trimming shortened V by 4 bases and J by 3 bases, and 9 bases separated the two germline ends. The CDR3 protein is CASSSAAEETQYF. Written as DNA, the CDR3 is TGTGCCAGCAGCTCTGCCGCGGAAGAGACCCAGTACTTC.

This clonotype was seen a few times. The DNA for the CDR3 is TGTGCCAGCAGCCCAAGGACAGGGAGCACAGATACGCAGTATTTT. This sequence encodes CASSPRTGSTDTQYF. J is TRBJ2-3 and V is TRBV7-8; TRBD1 aligns across 8 bases. Looked up from germline, CDR1 is SGHVS and CDR2 is FQNEAQ. V lost 5 bases to trimming and J lost 0 bases; unmatched junction nucleotides: 4. The CDR3 covers 15 residues.

The sample holds many counts of this clonotype. CDR3 in amino acids: CASSQGFMNTEAFF. The DNA of the CDR3 is TGCGCCAGCAGCCAAGGATTCATGAACACTGAAGCTTTCTTT. The J gene is TRBJ1-1, the V gene TRBV4-3; D not certain. Trimming left V 1 base short and J 0 bases short, with 6 bases between. The germline V gene has CDR1 LGHNA and CDR2 YSLEER. The CDR3 is 14 residues long.

This clonotype came up many times. The rearrangement joins TRBV19 to TRBJ1-2; tentatively, D is TRBD1 (6 bases). Trimming removed 0 bases from V and 6 bases from J, with 11 bases in between. This CDR3 spans 14 amino acids. Per the germline V gene, CDR1 is LNHDA and CDR2 is SQIVND (reference sequence). The DNA for the CDR3 is TGTGCCAGTAGTATAGATAGACGACAGGATGGCTACACCTTC. Translated: CASSIDRRQDGYTF. The full variable domain, rest sourced from reference TRBV19 and TRBJ1-2, is DGGITQSPKYLFRKEGQNVTLSCEQNLNHDAMYWYRQDPGQGLRLIYYSQIVNDFQKGDIAEGYSVSREKKESFPLTVTSAQKNPTAFYLCASSIDRRQDGYTFGSGTRLTVV.

This clonotype has just a few counts. This chain uses TRBV5-1 with TRBJ2-7; 8 nucleotides agree with TRBD1. From germline, CDR1 is SGHRS and CDR2 YFSETQ. This CDR3 is built from 13 residues. Trimming cost V 3 bases and J 2 bases; bases outside gene matches: 1. The CDR3 coding sequence is TGCGCCAGCAGCTCGACAGGGGCCTACGAGCAGTACTTC. It translates to CASSSTGAYEQYF.

This clonotype was seen many times. The V gene is TRBV7-9, the J gene TRBJ2-7; D possibly uses TRBD1 or TRBD2 (5 bases each). The V and J ends lost 1 base and 3 bases respectively, with 7 bases between them. CDR3 length: 13 residues. Looked up from germline, CDR1 is SEHNR and CDR2 is FQNEAQ (reference sequence). The chain's CDR3 is CASSLGDDYEQYF. DNA of the CDR3: TGTGCCAGCAGCTTAGGGGACGACTACGAGCAGTACTTC.

A single count supports this clonotype. No conserved phenylalanine or tryptophan is present at the end of the CDR3, so a read error is the likely explanation. The gene calls are TRBV20-1 and TRBJ2-1; D gene unclear. Trimming shortened V by 2 bases and J by 7 bases, and 15 bases separated the two germline ends. CDR3 length: 14 residues. CDR1 and CDR2 (germline): DFQATT, SNEGSKA (reference sequence). The CDR3 sequence is CSARNQRFLNEQFL. In DNA form, the CDR3 reads TGCAGTGCTAGAAACCAGCGATTCCTTAATGAGCAGTTCTTA.

This clonotype came up a few times. V gene TRBV7-2 combines with J gene TRBJ2-7; 12 nucleotides line up with TRBD2. Germline-derived CDR1 and CDR2 are SGHTA and FQGNSA. The V segment lost 3 bases and the J segment 7 bases; nucleotides outside the gene matches: 4. The CDR3 runs 14 residues. CDR3 sequence (DNA): TGTGCCAGCAGCTTTGGACTAGCGGGAAGAGAGCAGTACTTC. It translates to CASSFGLAGREQYF.

The chain couples TRBV5-4 to TRBJ1-4, with D possibly being TRBD1 (5 bases). The ends were cut back, 4 bases at V and 8 bases at J, with 15 bases in the middle. From germline, CDR1 is SGHNT and CDR2 YYREEE (reference sequence). This CDR3 has 14 amino acids. CDR3 amino acids: CASSVSAGNEKLFF. Written as DNA, the CDR3 is TGTGCCAGCAGCGTTAGTGCAGGGAACGAAAAACTGTTTTTT.

There are a few counts of this clonotype. This chain joins TRBV29-1 and TRBJ1-4; D not certain. The germline gives CDR1 SQVTM, CDR2 ANQGSEA. The CDR3 totals 12 residues. V lost 4 bases and J lost 3, with 6 bases in between. CDR3 region: CSVGRPNEKLFF. In DNA, the CDR3 is TGCAGCGTTGGTAGGCCTAATGAAAAACTGTTTTTT.

This clonotype was seen at least ten times. The rearrangement links TRBV20-1 to TRBJ2-4; D might be TRBD1 (5 bases). CDR1 DFQATT and CDR2 SNEGSKA come from the germline V gene (reference sequence). The CDR3 contains 15 residues. V was cut by 1 base and J by 3 bases, with 13 bases left in between. CDR3 DNA: TGCAGTGCTAGAGGTCAGGGCTCCCGCAAAAACATTCAGTACTTC. It yields the protein CSARGQGSRKNIQYF.

This clonotype was seen at least ten times. The chain employs TRBV7-9 and TRBJ1-1, with 7 bases lining up with TRBD1. The CDR3 has 16 amino acids. V lost 5 bases and J lost 6; bases outside the gene matches: 15. Germline V gene data show CDR1 as SEHNR and CDR2 as FQNEAQ (reference sequence). CDR3 residues: CASSLWGGGSLPEAFF. The CDR3 coding sequence is TGTGCCAGCAGCCTATGGGGAGGGGGCTCGTTGCCTGAAGCTTTCTTT. Supplemented by reference TRBV7-9 and TRBJ1-1, the full variable domain reads DTGVSQNPRHKITKRGQNVTFRCDPISEHNRLYWYRQTLGQGPEFLTYFQNEAQLEKSRLLSDRFSAERPKGSFSTLEIQRTEQGDSAMYLCASSLWGGGSLPEAFFGQGTRLTVV.

The chain is built from TRBV5-1 and TRBJ1-2, with D perhaps matching TRBD1 (5 bases). CDR3 length: 14 residues. V was clipped by 2 bases and J by 0 bases, with 8 bases between them. Germline lookup yields CDR1 SGHRS and CDR2 YFSETQ. As DNA, the CDR3 is TGCGCCAGCAGCTTACAGGTTTCTAACTATGGCTACACCTTC. Its translation: CASSLQVSNYGYTF.

This clonotype was picked up many times. V is TRBV20-1 and J is TRBJ1-1; 9 nucleotides match TRBD1. Germline CDR1 reads DFQATT; CDR2 reads SNEGSKA (reference sequence). CDR3 length: 18 amino acids. The J segment lost 1 base and the V segment lost 1 base, leaving 13 bases of the junction unmatched. Here the CDR3 DNA reads TGCAGTGCTAGAGCCGGGACAGGGTATTCTATTGCGAACACTGAAGCTTTCTTT. It translates to CSARAGTGYSIANTEAFF.

The table lists this clonotype with a few counts. This chain connects TRBV9 to TRBJ2-2; D possibly matches TRBD1 or TRBD2 (5 bases each). CDR3 length equals 17 residues. V was shortened by 0 bases and J by 0 bases, with 12 bases between the two germline ends. Germline V gene sequence: CDR1 SGDLS, CDR2 YYNGEE. The CDR3 spells CASSVVVGAPNTGELFF. For the CDR3, the DNA is TGTGCCAGCAGCGTAGTGGTCGGGGCCCCGAACACCGGGGAGCTGTTTTTT.

CDR3 region: CASSPDPHRGAFF. DNA for the CDR3: TGTGCCAGTAGTCCCGACCCCCACAGGGGAGCTTTCTTT. The chain has TRBV19 and TRBJ1-1, with TRBD1 matching 7 bases. This CDR3 has 13 amino acids. CDR1 and CDR2 from the germline V gene are LNHDA and SQIVND (reference sequence). J gave up 10 bases and V 5 bases, and 10 bases lay outside the gene matches.

This clonotype was observed a few times. The CDR3: CASTTLWSTDTQYF. The CDR3 DNA reads TGTGCCAGCACCACCCTATGGAGCACAGATACGCAGTATTTT. The chain combines TRBV7-3 with TRBJ2-3; D gene ambiguous. Trimming removed 7 bases from V and 0 bases from J, with 11 bases in between. Germline CDR1 is SGHTA and CDR2 is FQGTGA. The CDR3 totals 14 residues.

This clonotype is deemed medium-sized. The chain has TRBV7-6 and TRBJ2-5; D gene uncertain. V gave up 4 bases and J gave up 1 base, with 13 bases separating them. The CDR3 runs 15 residues. Germline CDR1 reads SGHVS; CDR2 reads FNYEAQ. The DNA for the CDR3 is TGTGCCAGCAGCTCCCCGAGGCAGCCCCAAGAGACCCAGTACTTC. This translates into CASSSPRQPQETQYF.